The next 2 T cell receptor beta chains were all read from a single sample in a study of cytomegalovirus exposure and HLA in healthy donors. PCR involved 60 Vbeta and 13 Jbeta primers. Sequencing was performed with immunoSEQ multiplex PCR; in TCRdb, only in-frame clones are kept and a portion is missing. The sample records under 150,000 clones, roughly four fifths being singletons. Sample: PBMCs. The receptors come from a man aged 25-40 years in good health and CMV-seropositive.

V is TRBV28 and J is TRBJ1-1; TRBD1 aligns across 9 bases. V lost 5 bases to trimming and J lost 0 bases; unmatched junction nucleotides: 1. Per germline, CDR1 MDHEN and CDR2 SYDVKM. The CDR3 runs 14 residues. The CDR3 sequence: CASSGQGLNTEAFF. CDR3 nucleotide sequence: TGTGCCAGCAGTGGACAGGGGTTGAACACTGAAGCTTTCTTT.

V gene TRBV11-2 combines with J gene TRBJ2-5, with TRBD1 matching over 12 bases. Unmatched junction bases numbered 4, after V lost 3 bases and J lost 5 bases. CDR1 and CDR2 (germline): SGHAT, FQNNGV. The length of the CDR3 is 15 residues. CDR3 in amino acids: CASSFGTGGWETQYF. CDR3 sequence (DNA): TGTGCCAGCAGCTTCGGGACAGGGGGCTGGGAGACCCAGTACTTC.